The source of this T cell receptor (beta chain) is a study of cytomegalovirus exposure and HLA in healthy donors. Study conclusions and caveats: In terms of immune exposure information, only CMV serostatus was available. TCR beta V- and J-gene trimming, according to a later analysis, was linked to a missense DCLRE1C variant.

In germline, CDR1 is ENHRY, CDR2 SYGVKD. Between the trimmed V and J ends, which lost 0 bases and 6 bases, there was a span of 16 bases. The CDR3 extends over 16 amino acids. Only a few counts were recorded for this clone. Its antigen is unidentified. The PCR made use of 60 Vbeta and 13 Jbeta primers. TCRdb keeps only in-frame clones here, not all; method: immunoSEQ multiplex PCR. This table holds 75,000 to 95,000 clones, around 80% found once. The rearrangement links TRBV10-3 to TRBJ2-3; a possible D gene is TRBD2 (6 bases). Material for sequencing was PBMCs. This clonotype originated in a male donor in good health and CMV-seropositive. CDR3 residues: CAISESGGRSGDTQYF. The DNA for the CDR3 is TGTGCCATCAGTGAGTCGGGGGGAAGGTCGGGGGATACGCAGTATTTT.